These 24 T cell receptor beta chains came from one sample sequenced in a study of T cell repertoires in cytomegalovirus infection. Each CDR3 protein is one row after TCRdb ran MiXCR on the reads. This sample has about 360,000 distinct CDR3 sequences; about a sixth occur once, and the top ten carry 7.5% to 9.5%. Sequencing was done on a sample of PBMCs. These receptors came from a human donor in good health (CMV status not recorded). Some clones in this sample may be carry-over from other donors' samples.

This clonotype has only one observation. At one of its ends the junction is not consistent with the germline gene, which may arise from a read error. The chain carries TRBV6-1 and TRBJ2-3, with a tentative D call TRBD2 (6 bases). Germline V lookup: CDR1 MNHNS, CDR2 SASEGT. CDR3 length: 16 residues. The CDR3 nucleotides are TGTGTCAGCAGTGAATCCCCCGGGAGTATTGACGGTACGCAGTATTTT. Its translation is CVSSESPGSIDGTQYF.

This clonotype was detected only a few times. V gene TRBV20-1 combines with J gene TRBJ1-5; no firm D call. Germline V gene sequence: CDR1 DFQATT, CDR2 SNEGSKA (reference sequence). V dropped 0 bases and J dropped 4 bases, with 10 bases sitting between them. CDR3 length: 14 amino acids. CDR3 nucleotides: TGCAGTGCTAGAGACCGGACTAGTAATCAGCCCCAGCATTTT. Translated: CSARDRTSNQPQHF.

J is TRBJ2-7 and V is TRBV10-3; D is ambiguous. V lost 7 bases to trimming and J lost 5 bases, with 15 bases between them. CDR1 and CDR2 (germline): ENHRY, SYGVKD. The CDR3 loop spans 13 amino acids. CDR3 protein: CAIMLREGDEQYF. The DNA for the CDR3 is TGTGCCATCATGCTGAGAGAAGGAGACGAGCAGTACTTC.

In its sample, this clonotype was seen a few times. The rearrangement links TRBV2 to TRBJ2-7; 9 bases agree with TRBD1. Germline assignment: CDR1 SNHLY and CDR2 FYNNEI. V shed 7 bases and J 4 bases; nucleotides not matched to a gene: 8. This CDR3 comprises 14 residues. The CDR3 region is CASNFMGQGYEQYF. DNA for the CDR3: TGTGCCAGCAACTTCATGGGACAGGGTTACGAGCAGTACTTC.

The DNA of the CDR3 is TGCAGCGTAAAAGACATAAAGGTCAATGGCTACACCTTC. It specifies CSVKDIKVNGYTF. The rearrangement links TRBV29-1 to TRBJ1-2; D is ambiguous. Deletions cut 6 bases from V and 6 bases from J, with 17 bases between. The CDR3 runs 13 residues. Germline values: CDR1 SQVTM, CDR2 ANQGSEA.

This clonotype has a handful of counts. CDR3 bases: TGTGCCAGCTCACCACCGGGAAGCGACCTTAGCAATCAGCCCCAGCATTTT. This translates into CASSPPGSDLSNQPQHF. The genes are TRBV18 and TRBJ1-5, with D hard to call. The CDR3 loop spans 17 amino acids. Germline CDR1 and CDR2: KGHSH and LQKENI. The ends were cut back, 0 bases at V and 0 bases at J, with 12 bases in the middle.

The chain employs TRBV20-1 and TRBJ1-4; tentative D call: TRBD1 (5 bases). Germline V gene lookup returns CDR1 DFQATT and CDR2 SNEGSKA (reference sequence). V lost 3 bases, J lost 8 bases, and 10 bases lay in between. The CDR3 contains 12 residues. CDR3 sequence: CSASWPGEKLFF. As DNA, the CDR3 is TGCAGTGCTAGTTGGCCAGGGGAAAAACTGTTTTTT.

This sequence joins TRBV5-4 and TRBJ2-7; TRBD1 aligns across 12 bases. Germline CDR1 SGHNT, CDR2 YYREEE (reference sequence). With 4 bases clipped from V and 6 bases from J, the junction kept 5 bases outside the gene matches. The CDR3 consists of 14 residues. Here the CDR3 reads CASSLGQGAREQYF. The CDR3 DNA sequence: TGTGCCAGCAGCCTGGGACAGGGGGCGCGCGAGCAGTACTTC.

This clonotype has more than one count but fewer than ten. The chain is built from TRBV11-2 and TRBJ2-7; 7 nucleotides align to TRBD1. V shed 4 bases, J shed 12 bases, and the junction held 9 bases outside the gene matches. Germline loops: CDR1 SGHAT, CDR2 FQNNGV. The CDR3 extends over 12 amino acids. CDR3 DNA sequence: TGTGCCAGCAGCTCGGACAGGTTCCTGCCGTACTTC. Residues: CASSSDRFLPYF.

The J gene is TRBJ1-4, the V gene TRBV12-5; 8 nucleotides agree with TRBD1. CDR3 size: 16 residues. The germline CDR1 and CDR2 sequences are LGHNT and FRNRAP. The V segment lost 0 bases and the J segment 7 bases; nucleotides outside the gene matches: 7. CDR3 amino acids: CASGLVHTGGGEKLFF. CDR3 coding DNA: TGTGCTAGTGGTTTGGTACATACAGGGGGTGGTGAAAAACTGTTTTTT.

This clonotype was counted a few times. This chain connects TRBV6-2 or TRBV6-3 to TRBJ1-2; D gene uncertain. CDR1 is MNHEY, CDR2 SVGEGT, per germline. The CDR3 spans 11 residues. V was shortened by 2 bases and J by 9 bases, with 7 bases between the two germline ends. In nucleotides, the CDR3 is TGTGCCAGCAGTTACGGCCAGAGCTACACCTTC. Amino acid sequence: CASSYGQSYTF.

This clonotype appeared many times. The rearrangement joins TRBV12-3 or TRBV12-4 to TRBJ1-1; D is ambiguous. Trimming removed 8 bases from V and 2 bases from J, with 6 bases in between. This CDR3 region has 11 residues. CDR3 nucleotide sequence: TGTGCCAGCCTCATTAACACTGAAGCTTTCTTT. Its translation is CASLINTEAFF.

The chain employs TRBV7-9 and TRBJ2-7; D gene unclear. Germline V gives CDR1 SEHNR, CDR2 FQNEAQ (reference sequence). This CDR3 is built from 13 residues. Trimming stripped 3 bases from V and 6 bases from J, with 12 bases between. The chain's CDR3 is CASSFGPLTEQYF. The DNA of the CDR3 is TGTGCCAGCAGCTTTGGGCCGCTCACCGAGCAGTACTTC.

The chain couples TRBV5-1 to TRBJ2-4; D may match TRBD1 or TRBD2 (5 bases each). This CDR3 region has 18 residues. The V end was cut by 3 bases, the J end by 0 bases, with 19 bases between. CDR1 and CDR2 (germline): SGHRS, YFSETQ. The DNA for the CDR3 is TGCGCCAGCAGCTCTTGGGACGGAAGAAATATAGCCAAAAACATTCAGTACTTC. Its translation is CASSSWDGRNIAKNIQYF.

This clonotype has more than one count but fewer than ten. The J gene is TRBJ1-4, the V gene TRBV15; possibly TRBD1 for D (6 bases). The V and J ends lost 4 bases and 5 bases respectively, with 14 bases between them. The germline V gene has CDR1 LNHNV and CDR2 YYDKDF (reference sequence). CDR3 length: 15 residues. The CDR3 protein is CATSKGGRENEKLFF. The CDR3 nucleotides read TGTGCCACCAGCAAGGGGGGACGGGAAAATGAAAAACTGTTTTTT.

The chain carries TRBV7-2 and TRBJ2-1; the D gene is possibly TRBD2 (5 bases). Trimming removed 0 bases at V and 7 bases at J, with 10 bases between. This CDR3 is built from 14 residues. Germline assignment: CDR1 SGHTA and CDR2 FQGNSA. The CDR3 region is CASSLAWGENEQFF. DNA of the CDR3: TGTGCCAGCAGCTTAGCGTGGGGAGAGAATGAGCAGTTCTTC.

This clonotype was recorded many times. The CDR3 here is CASSYTLQGGTQYF. CDR3 in DNA: TGTGCCAGCAGCTACACACTCCAGGGGGGTACGCAGTATTTT. The chain links TRBV7-6 to TRBJ2-3, with a tentative D call TRBD1 (7 bases). Trimming cost V 4 bases and J 8 bases, with 16 bases left between them. Germline V lookup: CDR1 SGHVS, CDR2 FNYEAQ. The CDR3 has 14 residues. Complete variable domain (other parts from reference TRBV7-6 and TRBJ2-3): GAGVSQSPRYKVTKRGQDVALRCDPISGHVSLYWYRQALGQGPEFLTYFNYEAQQDKSGLPNDRFSAERPEGSISTLTIQRTEQRDSAMYRCASSYTLQGGTQYFGPGTRLTVL.

This clonotype was recorded many times. The rearrangement links TRBV7-2 to TRBJ1-2; TRBD1 agrees at 12 bases. Trimming cost V 4 bases and J 2 bases; bases outside gene matches: 8. The length of the CDR3 is 17 residues. Germline loops: CDR1 SGHTA, CDR2 FQGNSA. The CDR3 DNA reads as TGTGCCAGCAGCTACCGTCCCGGGACAGGGGGCAACTATGGCTACACCTTC. Protein: CASSYRPGTGGNYGYTF. Together with reference TRBV7-2 and TRBJ1-2, the CDR3 gives the full variable domain: GAGVSQSPSNKVTEKGKDVELRCDPISGHTALYWYRQSLGQGLEFLIYFQGNSAPDKSGLPSDRFSAERTGGSVSTLTIQRTQQEDSAVYLCASSYRPGTGGNYGYTFGSGTRLTVV.

This clonotype was seen more than once but under ten times. The chain couples TRBV10-3 to TRBJ2-1; D unclear. V shed 3 bases and J shed 8 bases, with 8 bases lying between them. CDR3 length: 12 residues. Germline CDR1 ENHRY, CDR2 SYGVKD. CDR3 in DNA: TGTGCCATCAGTGAACGGTCAGATGAGCAGTTCTTC. Encoded protein: CAISERSDEQFF.

This rearrangement joins TRBV9 to TRBJ2-5; TRBD2 agrees at 9 bases. Germline V gene data show CDR1 as SGDLS and CDR2 as YYNGEE. The CDR3 spans 14 residues. Trimming removed 7 bases from V and 4 bases from J; junction bases left unmatched: 8. CDR3 in DNA: TGTGCCAGCCAACCGGGACTAGCAAGAGAGACCCAGTACTTC. As protein: CASQPGLARETQYF.

This clonotype was counted a few times. The V gene is TRBV7-8, the J gene TRBJ2-2, with a possible D match to TRBD2 (5 bases). Looked up from germline, CDR1 is SGHVS and CDR2 is FQNEAQ. V was clipped by 5 bases and J by 7 bases, with 14 bases between them. The CDR3 covers 14 residues. CDR3 protein: CASSRMRVNGELFF. The CDR3, as DNA: TGTGCCAGCAGCCGGATGAGGGTTAACGGGGAGCTGTTTTTT.

The sample holds a few counts of this clonotype. The chain employs TRBV20-1 and TRBJ2-1, with no clear D. Per germline, CDR1 DFQATT and CDR2 SNEGSKA (reference sequence). The CDR3 is 16 amino acids. The V and J ends lost 3 bases and 6 bases respectively, with 21 bases between them. CDR3 DNA: TGCAGTGCTAGCGAAGGACCGCTTTTAGCCGTCAATGAGCAGTTCTTC. This sequence encodes CSASEGPLLAVNEQFF.

This clonotype was detected many times. The chain employs TRBV28 and TRBJ1-2, with unresolved D. V was cut by 3 bases and J by 5 bases, with 19 bases left in between. Germline V gives CDR1 MDHEN, CDR2 SYDVKM. This CDR3 spans 16 amino acids. The DNA of the CDR3 is TGTGCCAGCAGTTTGGGCTTAGGGATTCAATTATATGGCTACACCTTC. The encoded protein is CASSLGLGIQLYGYTF.

The table lists this clonotype with many counts. In nucleotides, the CDR3 is TGTGCCAGCAGCTTAGTTGACGAGACCCAGTACTTC. Translation: CASSLVDETQYF. This chain connects TRBV7-2 to TRBJ2-5; D not certain. V gave up 1 base and J gave up 5 bases, with 5 bases separating them. Germline assignment: CDR1 SGHTA and CDR2 FQGNSA. The CDR3 consists of 12 residues.